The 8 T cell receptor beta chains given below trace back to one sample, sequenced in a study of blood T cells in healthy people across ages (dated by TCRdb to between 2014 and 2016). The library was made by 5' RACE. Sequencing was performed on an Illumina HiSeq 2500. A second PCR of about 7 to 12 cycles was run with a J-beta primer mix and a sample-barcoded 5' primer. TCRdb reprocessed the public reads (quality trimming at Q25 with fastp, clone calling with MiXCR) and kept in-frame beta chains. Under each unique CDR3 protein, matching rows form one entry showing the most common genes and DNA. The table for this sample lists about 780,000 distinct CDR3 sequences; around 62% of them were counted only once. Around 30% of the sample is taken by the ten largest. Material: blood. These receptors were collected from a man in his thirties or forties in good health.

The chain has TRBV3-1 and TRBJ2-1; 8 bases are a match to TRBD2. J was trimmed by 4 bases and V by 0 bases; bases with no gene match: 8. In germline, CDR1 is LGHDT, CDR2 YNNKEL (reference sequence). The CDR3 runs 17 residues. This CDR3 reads CASSQEPTGTRYNEQFF. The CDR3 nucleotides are TGTGCCAGCAGCCAAGAACCGACCGGGACTAGGTACAATGAGCAGTTCTTC.

The CDR3 protein is CASSSTHSVIQGGGYTF. The CDR3 region has the DNA TGTGCCAGCAGTTCAACTCACTCCGTTATACAGGGGGGTGGCTACACCTTC. The chain carries TRBV28 and TRBJ1-2, with TRBD1 identical over 8 bases. Per the germline V gene, CDR1 is MDHEN and CDR2 is SYDVKM. Trimming at V came to 4 bases and at J to 7 bases, leaving 17 bases not matched to a gene. This CDR3 is built from 17 residues.

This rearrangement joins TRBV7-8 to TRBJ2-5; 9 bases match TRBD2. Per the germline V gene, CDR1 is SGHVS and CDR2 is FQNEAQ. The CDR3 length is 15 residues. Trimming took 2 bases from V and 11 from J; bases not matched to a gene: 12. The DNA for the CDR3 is TGTGCCAGCAGCTTAATGCGGGGGGGCAAAAATGAGCAGTACTTC. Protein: CASSLMRGGKNEQYF.

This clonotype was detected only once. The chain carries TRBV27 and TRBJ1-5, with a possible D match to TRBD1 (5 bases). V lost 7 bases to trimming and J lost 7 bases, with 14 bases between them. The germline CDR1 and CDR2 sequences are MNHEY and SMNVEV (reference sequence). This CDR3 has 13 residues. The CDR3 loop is CASKDQGGQPQHF. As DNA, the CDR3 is TGTGCCAGCAAGGATCAGGGAGGACAGCCCCAGCATTTT.

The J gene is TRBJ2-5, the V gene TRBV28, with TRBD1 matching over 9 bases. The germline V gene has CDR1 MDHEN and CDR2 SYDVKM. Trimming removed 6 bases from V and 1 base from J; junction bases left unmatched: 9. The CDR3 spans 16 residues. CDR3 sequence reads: CASSSGQGRGQETQYF. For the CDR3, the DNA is TGTGCCAGCAGCTCGGGACAGGGAAGGGGCCAAGAGACCCAGTACTTC.

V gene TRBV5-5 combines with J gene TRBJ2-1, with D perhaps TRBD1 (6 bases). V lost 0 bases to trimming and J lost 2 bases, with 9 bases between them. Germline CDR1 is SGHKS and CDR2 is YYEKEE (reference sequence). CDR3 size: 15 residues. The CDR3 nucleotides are TGTGCCAGCAGCTTGGTGGGGGCGCCCTACAATGAGCAGTTCTTC. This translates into CASSLVGAPYNEQFF.

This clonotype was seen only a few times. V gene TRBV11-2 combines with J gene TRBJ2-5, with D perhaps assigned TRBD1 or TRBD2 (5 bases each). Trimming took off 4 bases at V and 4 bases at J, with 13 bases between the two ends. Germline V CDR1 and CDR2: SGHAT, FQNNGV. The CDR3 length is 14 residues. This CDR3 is CASSSSGRGETQYF. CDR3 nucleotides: TGTGCCAGCAGCTCCTCGGGACGGGGAGAGACCCAGTACTTC.

The CDR3 bases are TGCAGTGCTAAAGGACTAGCGAGTTACAATGAGCAGTTCTTC. It specifies CSAKGLASYNEQFF. The rearrangement joins TRBV20-1 to TRBJ2-1, with TRBD2 identical over 9 bases. V was clipped by 4 bases and J by 4 bases; unmatched bases: 5. The germline gives CDR1 DFQATT, CDR2 SNEGSKA (reference sequence). The CDR3 has 14 residues.